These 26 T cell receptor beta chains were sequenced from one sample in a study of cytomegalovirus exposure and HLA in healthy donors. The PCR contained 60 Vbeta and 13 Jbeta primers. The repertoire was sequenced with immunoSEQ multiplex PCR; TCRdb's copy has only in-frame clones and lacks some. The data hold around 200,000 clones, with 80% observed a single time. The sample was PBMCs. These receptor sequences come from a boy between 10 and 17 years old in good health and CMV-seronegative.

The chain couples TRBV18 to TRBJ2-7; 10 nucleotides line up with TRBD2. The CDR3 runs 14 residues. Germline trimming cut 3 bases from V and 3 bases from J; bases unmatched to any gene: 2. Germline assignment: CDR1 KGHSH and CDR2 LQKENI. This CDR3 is CASSPTSGDYEQYF. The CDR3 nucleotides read TGTGCCAGCTCACCTACTAGCGGGGACTACGAGCAGTACTTC.

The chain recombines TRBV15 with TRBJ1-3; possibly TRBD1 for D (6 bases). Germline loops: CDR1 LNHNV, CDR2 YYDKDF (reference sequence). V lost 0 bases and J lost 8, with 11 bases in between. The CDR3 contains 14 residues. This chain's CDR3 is CATSRDRGTDTIYF. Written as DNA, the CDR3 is TGTGCCACCAGCAGAGATAGGGGGACGGACACCATATATTTT.

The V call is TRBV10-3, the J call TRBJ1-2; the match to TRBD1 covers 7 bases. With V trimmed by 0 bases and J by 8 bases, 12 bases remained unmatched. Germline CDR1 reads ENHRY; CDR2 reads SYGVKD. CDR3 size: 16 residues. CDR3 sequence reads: CAISESILKGAGGYTF. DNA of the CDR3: TGTGCCATCAGTGAGTCGATACTTAAGGGGGCTGGAGGCTACACCTTC.

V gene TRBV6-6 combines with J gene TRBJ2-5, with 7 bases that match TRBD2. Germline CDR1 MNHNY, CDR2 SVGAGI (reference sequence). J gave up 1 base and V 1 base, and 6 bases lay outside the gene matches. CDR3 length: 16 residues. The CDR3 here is CASSYYPGGPQETQYF. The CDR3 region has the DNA TGTGCCAGCAGTTACTATCCGGGAGGACCCCAAGAGACCCAGTACTTC.

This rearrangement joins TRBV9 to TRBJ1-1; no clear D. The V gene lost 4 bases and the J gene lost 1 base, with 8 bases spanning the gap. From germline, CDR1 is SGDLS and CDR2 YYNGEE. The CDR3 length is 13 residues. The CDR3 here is CASSTERNTEAFF. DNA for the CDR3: TGTGCCAGCAGCACCGAGAGGAACACTGAAGCTTTCTTT.

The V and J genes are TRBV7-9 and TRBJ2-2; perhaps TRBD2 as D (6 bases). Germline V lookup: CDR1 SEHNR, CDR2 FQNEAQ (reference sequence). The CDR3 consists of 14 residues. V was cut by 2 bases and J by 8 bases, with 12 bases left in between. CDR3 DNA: TGTGCCAGCAGCTTACGGGAGCGTTCTGGGGAGCTGTTTTTT. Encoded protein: CASSLRERSGELFF.

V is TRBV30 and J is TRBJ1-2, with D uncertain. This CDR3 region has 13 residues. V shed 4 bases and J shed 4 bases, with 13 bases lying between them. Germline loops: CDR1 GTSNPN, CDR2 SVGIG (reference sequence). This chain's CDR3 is CAWNGDNGYGYTF. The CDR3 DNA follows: TGTGCCTGGAACGGTGACAACGGCTATGGCTACACCTTC.

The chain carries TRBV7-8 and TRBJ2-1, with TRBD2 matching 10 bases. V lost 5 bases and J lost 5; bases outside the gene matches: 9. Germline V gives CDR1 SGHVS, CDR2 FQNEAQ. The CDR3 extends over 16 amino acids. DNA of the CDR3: TGTGCCAGCAGCCCCCACCTAGCGGGAGACGACAATGAGCAGTTCTTC. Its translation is CASSPHLAGDDNEQFF.

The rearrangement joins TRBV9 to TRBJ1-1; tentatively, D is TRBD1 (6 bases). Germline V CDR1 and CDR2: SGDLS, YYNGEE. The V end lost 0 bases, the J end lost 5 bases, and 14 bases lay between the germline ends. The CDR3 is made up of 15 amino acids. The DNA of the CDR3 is TGTGCCAGCAGCGTAGCGGGGGGCAGGGCTACTGAAGCTTTCTTT. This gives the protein CASSVAGGRATEAFF.

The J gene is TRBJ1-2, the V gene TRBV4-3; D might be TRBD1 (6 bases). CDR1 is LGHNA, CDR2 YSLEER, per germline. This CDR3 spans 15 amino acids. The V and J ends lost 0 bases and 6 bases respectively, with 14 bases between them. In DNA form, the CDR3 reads TGCGCCAGCAGCCAAGATCTTACAGGGAGTAATGGCTACACCTTC. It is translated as CASSQDLTGSNGYTF.

CDR3 loop: CASRGQPNTGELFF. The CDR3 DNA follows: TGTGCCAGCAGGGGACAGCCGAACACCGGGGAGCTGTTTTTT. The gene calls are TRBV27 and TRBJ2-2; 7 nucleotides agree with TRBD1. Germline loops: CDR1 MNHEY, CDR2 SMNVEV (reference sequence). The CDR3 is 14 residues long. V trimming: 6 bases; J trimming: 0 bases; junction bases outside the gene matches: 1.

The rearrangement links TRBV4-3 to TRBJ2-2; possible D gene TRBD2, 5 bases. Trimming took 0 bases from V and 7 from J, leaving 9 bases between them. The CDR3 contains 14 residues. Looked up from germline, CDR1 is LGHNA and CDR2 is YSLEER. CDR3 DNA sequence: TGCGCCAGCAGCCAAGATGGCGGGTTCGGGGAGCTGTTTTTT. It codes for CASSQDGGFGELFF.

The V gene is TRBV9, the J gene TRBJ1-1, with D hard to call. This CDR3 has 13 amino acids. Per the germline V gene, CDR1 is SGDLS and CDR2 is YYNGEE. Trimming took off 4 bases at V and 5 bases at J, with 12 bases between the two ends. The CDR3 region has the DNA TGTGCCAGCAGCCCGTCTTCGAGGACTGAAGCTTTCTTT. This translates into CASSPSSRTEAFF.

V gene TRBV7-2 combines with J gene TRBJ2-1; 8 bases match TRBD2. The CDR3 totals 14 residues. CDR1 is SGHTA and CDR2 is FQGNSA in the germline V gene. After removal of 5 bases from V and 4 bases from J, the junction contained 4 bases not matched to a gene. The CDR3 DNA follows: TGTGCCAGCAGCCGCGGGGGGCCTTACAATGAGCAGTTCTTC. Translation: CASSRGGPYNEQFF.

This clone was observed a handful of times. CDR3 loop: CASSTSVGQGAYEQYF. Written as DNA, the CDR3 is TGTGCCAGTAGTACGAGCGTAGGACAGGGGGCCTACGAGCAGTACTTC. This chain uses TRBV19 with TRBJ2-7; 10 positions agree with TRBD1. The germline gives CDR1 LNHDA, CDR2 SQIVND (reference sequence). Trimming removed 4 bases from V and 2 bases from J; junction bases left unmatched: 8. The CDR3 runs to 16 residues.

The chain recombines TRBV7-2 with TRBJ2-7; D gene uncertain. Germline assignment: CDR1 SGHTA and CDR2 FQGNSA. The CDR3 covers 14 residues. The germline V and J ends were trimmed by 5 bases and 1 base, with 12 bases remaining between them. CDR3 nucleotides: TGTGCCAGCAGCACACCCTCCGGGTCCTACGAGCAGTACTTC. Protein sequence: CASSTPSGSYEQYF.

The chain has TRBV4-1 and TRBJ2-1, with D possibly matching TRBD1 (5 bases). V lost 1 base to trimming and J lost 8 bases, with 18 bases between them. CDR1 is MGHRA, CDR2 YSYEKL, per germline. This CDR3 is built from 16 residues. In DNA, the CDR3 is TGCGCCAGCAGCCAAGTATCTGGGGCCGGTGGGGATGAGCAGTTCTTC. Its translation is CASSQVSGAGGDEQFF.

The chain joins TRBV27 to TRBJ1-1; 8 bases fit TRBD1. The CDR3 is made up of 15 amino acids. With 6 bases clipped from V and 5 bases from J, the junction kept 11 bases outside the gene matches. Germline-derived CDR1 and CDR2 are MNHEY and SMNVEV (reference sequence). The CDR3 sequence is CASSRIQGGWTEAFF. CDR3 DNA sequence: TGTGCCAGCAGCCGTATACAGGGGGGGTGGACTGAAGCTTTCTTT.

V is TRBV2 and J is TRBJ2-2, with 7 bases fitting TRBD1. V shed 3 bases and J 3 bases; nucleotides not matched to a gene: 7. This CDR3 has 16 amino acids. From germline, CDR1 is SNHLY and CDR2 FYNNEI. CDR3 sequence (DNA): TGTGCCAGCAGTGAGTGGCAGGGGGTTGACACCGGGGAGCTGTTTTTT. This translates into CASSEWQGVDTGELFF. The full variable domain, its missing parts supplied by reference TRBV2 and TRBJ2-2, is EPEVTQTPSHQVTQMGQEVILRCVPISNHLYFYWYRQILGQKVEFLVSFYNNEISEKSEIFDDQFSVERPDGSNFTLKIRSTKLEDSAMYFCASSEWQGVDTGELFFGEGSRLTVL.

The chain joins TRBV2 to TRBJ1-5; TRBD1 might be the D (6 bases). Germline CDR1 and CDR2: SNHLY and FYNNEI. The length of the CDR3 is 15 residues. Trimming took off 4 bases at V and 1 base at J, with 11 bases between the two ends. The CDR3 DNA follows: TGTGCCAGCAGTGTACAGGGACGGAGCAATCAGCCCCAGCATTTT. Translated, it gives CASSVQGRSNQPQHF.

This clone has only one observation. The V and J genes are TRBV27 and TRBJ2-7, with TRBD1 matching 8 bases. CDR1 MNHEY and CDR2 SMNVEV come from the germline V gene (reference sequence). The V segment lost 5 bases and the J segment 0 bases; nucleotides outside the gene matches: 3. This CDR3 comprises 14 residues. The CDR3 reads CASSMGQVSYEQYF. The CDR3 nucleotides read TGTGCCAGCAGTATGGGACAGGTCTCCTACGAGCAGTACTTC.

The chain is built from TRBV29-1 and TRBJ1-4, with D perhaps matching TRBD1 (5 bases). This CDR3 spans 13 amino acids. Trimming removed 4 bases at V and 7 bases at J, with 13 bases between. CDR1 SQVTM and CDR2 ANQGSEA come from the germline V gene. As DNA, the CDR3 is TGCAGCGTTGGGACATTCGGTAGTGAAAAACTGTTTTTT. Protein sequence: CSVGTFGSEKLFF.

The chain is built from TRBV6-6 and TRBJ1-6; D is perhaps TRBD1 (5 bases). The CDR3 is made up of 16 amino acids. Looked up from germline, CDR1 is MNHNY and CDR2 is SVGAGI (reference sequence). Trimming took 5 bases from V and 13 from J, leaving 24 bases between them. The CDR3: CASSVLTGLNPPPLHF. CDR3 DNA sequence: TGTGCCAGCAGTGTTCTAACGGGACTTAACCCACCGCCCCTCCACTTT.

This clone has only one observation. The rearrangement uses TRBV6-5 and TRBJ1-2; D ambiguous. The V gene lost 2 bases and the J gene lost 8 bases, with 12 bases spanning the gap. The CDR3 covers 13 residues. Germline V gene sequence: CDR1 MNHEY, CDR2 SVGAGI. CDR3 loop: CASSYGLREGYTF. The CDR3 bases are TGTGCCAGCAGTTACGGTCTAAGGGAGGGCTACACCTTC.

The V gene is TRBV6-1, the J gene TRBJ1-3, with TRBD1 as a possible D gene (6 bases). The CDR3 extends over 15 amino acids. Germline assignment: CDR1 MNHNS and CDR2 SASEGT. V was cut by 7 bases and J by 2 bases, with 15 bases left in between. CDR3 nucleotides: TGTGCCAGCAAGTCCCCAACAGGGACTGGAAACACCATATATTTT. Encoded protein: CASKSPTGTGNTIYF.

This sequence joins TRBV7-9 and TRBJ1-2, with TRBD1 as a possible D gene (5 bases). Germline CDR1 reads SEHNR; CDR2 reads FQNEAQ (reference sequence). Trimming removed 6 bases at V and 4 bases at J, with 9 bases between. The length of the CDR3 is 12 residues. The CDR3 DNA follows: TGTGCCAGCAGATCCGACAGCTATGGCTACACCTTC. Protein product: CASRSDSYGYTF.